The subject of this entry is one T cell receptor (beta chain). The data were obtained in a study of blood T cell repertoires in COVID-19. Across the whole study: PBMCs, B-cell-depleted T cells, or T cells were the source of the cDNA or gDNA that made up the material.

Repertoires were generated with immunoSEQ multiplex PCR, while TCRdb's copy carries only in-frame clones and drops some. The sample has 150,000 to 200,000 clones, approximately 90% seen once. Looked up from germline, CDR1 is LGHNA and CDR2 is YNFKEQ. V was pared by 3 bases and J by 8 bases, with 16 bases between. The CDR3 spans 15 residues. The source material was peripheral blood. This clonotype originated in a human donor in a cohort sampled during active COVID-19. V gene TRBV4-2 combines with J gene TRBJ1-4, with D hard to call. DNA for the CDR3: TGTGCCAGCAGCCAGTATAAACAGATTGGAGAAAAACTGTTTTTT. It specifies CASSQYKQIGEKLFF.